This passage covers 25 T cell receptor beta chains from one sample sequenced in a study of T cells in Graves' hyperthyroidism and ophthalmopathy. RNA transcripts yielded amplified TCR beta CDR3 regions. RT-PCR in the first round (using the HTBI primer set) targeted the TCR CDR3. Using its own MiXCR run on the multiplex PCR reads, TCRdb lists one record per CDR3 protein. Among about 660,000 distinct CDR3 sequences listed, approximately 42% were seen once. The specimen sequenced was peripheral blood or thyroid tissue (not recorded which). These TCRs come from an adult man with Graves' disease, either hyperthyroidism or ophthalmopathy (not recorded which).

V and J are TRBV20-1 and TRBJ2-5; 11 positions match TRBD1. This CDR3 contains 18 residues. Germline trimming cut 2 bases from V and 2 bases from J; bases unmatched to any gene: 13. The germline gives CDR1 DFQATT, CDR2 SNEGSKA (reference sequence). This CDR3 is CSARSILGTGGTQETQYF. The CDR3, as DNA: TGCAGTGCTAGATCGATCCTCGGGACAGGGGGTACACAAGAGACCCAGTACTTC.

The rearrangement joins TRBV24-1 to TRBJ1-5; the match to TRBD1 covers 9 bases. The CDR3 runs 15 residues. Germline V gene lookup returns CDR1 KGHDR and CDR2 SFDVKD. V was pared by 4 bases and J by 6 bases, with 6 bases of the junction left unmatched. The CDR3 region has the DNA TGTGCCACCAGTGACGCCACAGGGGGCACTCAGCCCCAGCATTTT. Translated: CATSDATGGTQPQHF.

Worth noting for this clonotype: A much more abundant neighbour one base away suggests this may be a read error. The chain is built from TRBV7-2 and TRBJ1-5; D ambiguous. The CDR3 runs to 13 residues. The V gene's germline CDR1 is SGHTA and CDR2 FQGNSA. V was pared by 5 bases and J by 4 bases, with 9 bases between. CDR3 sequence reads: CASSPRINQPQHF. The CDR3 DNA is TGTGCCAGCAGCCCCCGGATAAATCAGCCCCAGCATTTT.

This clonotype was observed many times. V and J are TRBV7-9 and TRBJ1-1; D gene ambiguous. The V gene's germline CDR1 is SEHNR and CDR2 FQNEAQ (reference sequence). This CDR3 spans 14 amino acids. Trimming took off 6 bases at V and 0 bases at J, with 11 bases between the two ends. CDR3 DNA: TGTGCCAGCAGATCCGGACGGTTGAACACTGAAGCTTTCTTT. Translation: CASRSGRLNTEAFF.

The chain couples TRBV25-1 to TRBJ1-4; 7 positions agree with TRBD1. CDR1 is MGHDK and CDR2 is SYGVNS in the germline V gene. V shed 8 bases and J 8 bases; nucleotides not matched to a gene: 11. The CDR3 has 14 residues. The CDR3 region is CASVCKGAGEKLFF. CDR3 DNA: TGTGCCAGCGTTTGTAAGGGGGCCGGCGAAAAACTGTTTTTT.

This rearrangement joins TRBV7-8 to TRBJ2-5; D might be TRBD1 or TRBD2, each matching 5 bases. V gave up 2 bases and J gave up 2 bases, with 15 bases separating them. This CDR3 has 16 amino acids. Per the germline V gene, CDR1 is SGHVS and CDR2 is FQNEAQ. The CDR3 is CASSLLGAGRQETQYF. The CDR3 bases are TGTGCCAGCAGCTTACTAGGCGCAGGGAGACAAGAGACCCAGTACTTC.

The genes are TRBV7-9 and TRBJ1-1; D ambiguous. Trimming pared 5 bases from V and 3 bases from J, leaving 16 bases between. Germline values: CDR1 SEHNR, CDR2 FQNEAQ (reference sequence). This CDR3 has 15 amino acids. In DNA, the CDR3 is TGTGCCAGCAGCCCGGCATCACCGAGGGACACTGAAGCTTTCTTT. Its translation is CASSPASPRDTEAFF.

This clonotype appeared a single time. A read error may be the cause here, since a much bigger clone is one base away. The chain links TRBV7-2 to TRBJ2-5, with 8 positions matching TRBD1. The CDR3 runs to 14 residues. CDR1 is SGHTA, CDR2 FQGNSA, per germline. J lost 5 bases, V lost 6 bases, and 8 bases had no gene match. CDR3 residues: CASRDRQGRETQYF. CDR3 sequence (DNA): TGTGCCAGCAGGGATCGACAGGGGCGGGAGACCCAGTACTTC.

The chain uses TRBV9 and TRBJ2-6; TRBD1 matches 8 bases. CDR1 is SGDLS, CDR2 YYNGEE, per germline. This CDR3 has 16 residues. J was trimmed by 1 base and V by 0 bases; bases with no gene match: 0. CDR3 loop: CASSVDRGSGANVLTF. As DNA, the CDR3 is TGTGCCAGCAGCGTAGACAGGGGGTCTGGGGCCAACGTCCTGACTTTC.

The chain has TRBV7-8 and TRBJ1-6; weak D call: TRBD1 (5 bases). The CDR3 spans 12 residues. Trimming stripped 10 bases from V and 6 bases from J, with 10 bases between. Germline lookup yields CDR1 SGHVS and CDR2 FQNEAQ. Here the CDR3 DNA reads TGTGCCACAGGGAGCGCTAATTCACCCCTCCACTTT. Protein product: CATGSANSPLHF.

V and J are TRBV24-1 and TRBJ1-2; 9 nucleotides agree with TRBD1. Unmatched junction bases numbered 5, after V lost 3 bases and J lost 7 bases. The CDR3 spans 14 residues. Per germline, CDR1 KGHDR and CDR2 SFDVKD. The CDR3 loop is CATSDGDRVGGYTF. The CDR3 nucleotides are TGTGCCACCAGTGATGGGGACAGGGTTGGTGGCTACACCTTC.

As DNA, the CDR3 is TGCAGTGCTCGCGGGACGTGGCACTACGTGCAGTTCTTC. Amino acids: CSARGTWHYVQFF. This chain uses TRBV20-1 with TRBJ2-1; weak D call: TRBD2 (6 bases). The CDR3 runs 13 residues. Germline V CDR1 and CDR2: DFQATT, SNEGSKA (reference sequence). Trimming removed 5 bases at V and 12 bases at J, with 20 bases between.

This clonotype occurred many times. The chain couples TRBV24-1 to TRBJ1-5; TRBD1 is a possible D gene (5 bases). The length of the CDR3 is 16 residues. Germline loops: CDR1 KGHDR, CDR2 SFDVKD. The V and J ends lost 5 bases and 0 bases respectively, with 13 bases between them. CDR3 region: CATSAQGGPSNQPQHF. The CDR3 DNA reads TGTGCCACCAGTGCCCAGGGAGGACCTAGCAATCAGCCCCAGCATTTT.

The chain couples TRBV7-3 to TRBJ1-4; D call uncertain. The CDR3 sequence is 15 residues long. The V and J ends lost 5 bases and 8 bases respectively, with 18 bases between them. Germline V CDR1 and CDR2: SGHTA, FQGTGA. The CDR3 DNA is TGTGCCAGCAGCGTCAGCGGGTACGTGGTCGAAAAACTGTTTTTT. Amino acid sequence: CASSVSGYVVEKLFF.

This clonotype was seen repeatedly, ten times or more. The V gene is TRBV10-3, the J gene TRBJ1-2, with a possible D match to TRBD1 (6 bases). The CDR3 is 19 amino acids. Per germline, CDR1 ENHRY and CDR2 SYGVKD. V was trimmed by 5 bases and J by 3 bases, leaving 28 bases between them. The CDR3 here is CAISPGWGQPPRAHYGYTF. The CDR3 DNA is TGTGCCATCAGTCCCGGATGGGGGCAGCCTCCAAGGGCTCACTATGGCTACACCTTC.

V usage is TRBV15 and J usage is TRBJ2-5, with D possibly being TRBD1 (7 bases). V lost 3 bases and J lost 2, with 13 bases in between. Germline CDR1 LNHNV, CDR2 YYDKDF (reference sequence). The length of the CDR3 is 15 residues. Here the CDR3 reads CATSSGQGGQETQYF. The CDR3 DNA reads as TGTGCCACCAGCAGTGGCCAGGGGGGACAAGAGACCCAGTACTTC.

This clonotype was observed many times. V usage is TRBV15 and J usage is TRBJ1-2; D possibly corresponds to TRBD1 (5 bases). The CDR3 is made up of 14 amino acids. Between the trimmed V and J ends, which lost 0 bases and 3 bases, there was a span of 8 bases. The germline gives CDR1 LNHNV, CDR2 YYDKDF (reference sequence). The CDR3 sequence is CATSRDLTDYGYTF. CDR3 in DNA: TGTGCCACCAGCAGAGATCTGACAGACTATGGCTACACCTTC.

This clonotype came up many times. The J gene is TRBJ1-6, the V gene TRBV9, with 7 bases identical to TRBD1. CDR3 size: 15 residues. CDR1 is SGDLS and CDR2 is YYNGEE in the germline V gene. The V segment lost 0 bases and the J segment 7 bases; nucleotides outside the gene matches: 4. Here the CDR3 reads CASSVAAGGNSPLHF. The CDR3 DNA sequence: TGTGCCAGCAGCGTAGCGGCAGGGGGAAATTCACCCCTCCACTTT.

The chain is built from TRBV7-9 and TRBJ1-3, with TRBD1 as a possible D gene (6 bases). The CDR3 consists of 14 residues. In germline, CDR1 is SEHNR, CDR2 FQNEAQ (reference sequence). V gave up 3 bases and J gave up 9 bases, with 15 bases separating them. The CDR3 sequence is CASSFGSGAFTIYF. Written as DNA, the CDR3 is TGTGCCAGCAGCTTCGGGTCAGGGGCATTCACCATATATTTT.

A word on this clonotype: Being one base from a much bigger clone, this may be a read error. V and J are TRBV7-6 and TRBJ1-1; no clear D gene. Germline CDR1 and CDR2: SGHVS and FNYEAQ. V was trimmed by 11 bases and J by 1 base, leaving 8 bases between them. CDR3 length: 11 amino acids. The CDR3 region is CAGGGNTEAFF. Here the CDR3 DNA reads TGTGCCGGCGGAGGGAACACTGAAGCTTTCTTT.

This clonotype came up many times. The rearrangement joins TRBV7-8 to TRBJ2-5; 7 nucleotides line up with TRBD1. After removal of 5 bases from V and 3 bases from J, the junction contained 12 bases not matched to a gene. Germline lookup yields CDR1 SGHVS and CDR2 FQNEAQ. This CDR3 is 16 amino acids long. CDR3 coding DNA: TGTGCCAGCAGCCCGCGACAGGGCTCCAGGGAAGAGACCCAGTACTTC. This codes for CASSPRQGSREETQYF. The variable domain in full, completed from reference TRBV7-8 and TRBJ2-5, reads GAGVSQSPRYKVAKRGQDVALRCDPISGHVSLFWYQQALGQGPEFLTYFQNEAQLDKSGLPSDRFFAERPEGSVSTLKIQRTQQEDSAVYLCASSPRQGSREETQYFGPGTRLLVL.

This clonotype has just one count. Relative to the germline gene, one junction end is altered; a read error may explain this. The gene calls are TRBV2 and TRBJ2-5; D is unresolved. The CDR3 extends over 14 amino acids. Germline V gives CDR1 SNHLY, CDR2 FYNNEI. CDR3 protein: CASSEDGLLSLLYF. The DNA of the CDR3 is TGTGCCAGCAGCGAAGACGGGCTTCTCTCCTTACTCTACTTC.

A single count supports this clonotype. The chain uses TRBV4-1 and TRBJ2-2, with D perhaps TRBD1 or TRBD2 (5 bases each). V lost 0 bases to trimming and J lost 6 bases, with 11 bases between them. The CDR3 is 15 residues long. From germline, CDR1 is MGHRA and CDR2 YSYEKL. CDR3 DNA: TGCGCCAGCAGCCAAGATCGGGGCTCTGCCGGGGAGCTGTTTTTT. Amino acids: CASSQDRGSAGELFF.

The chain links TRBV12-3 or TRBV12-4 to TRBJ1-1; D gene unclear. With 5 bases removed from V and 4 bases from J, the gap between germline ends came to 11 bases. This CDR3 region has 13 residues. The DNA of the CDR3 is TGTGCCAGCAGTCTGCAGTGGGGCACTGAAGCTTTCTTT. Translation gives CASSLQWGTEAFF.

V gene TRBV12-1 combines with J gene TRBJ1-2. TRBV12-1 is an annotated pseudogene. This CDR3 has 12 residues. CDR3 DNA sequence: TGTGCCAGCAGGTTGTGCGGGGGTGACTACACCTTC. It codes for CASRLCGGDYTF.